Listed here are 4 T cell receptor beta chains from one sample, sequenced in a study of identical twins. Via MiXCR, TCRdb re-called the 5' RACE reads, giving one row per CDR3 protein. The sample includes nearly 900,000 distinct CDR3 sequences, over 9% of them seen just once. This sample was shared with a second study, whose subject was yellow fever vaccine responses in identical twins.

Sequencing was carried out using PBMCs. All receptors derive from a woman aged 18 to 35 in good health.

This clonotype came up a few times. V is TRBV7-8 and J is TRBJ2-7, with D possibly being TRBD1 (6 bases). The CDR3 sequence is 15 residues long. The germline V gene has CDR1 SGHVS and CDR2 FQNEAQ. V shed 5 bases and J shed 1 base, with 15 bases lying between them. This CDR3 is CASSPEGVLSYEQYF. CDR3 nucleotide sequence: TGTGCCAGCAGCCCCGAGGGGGTACTTTCCTACGAGCAGTACTTC.

The chain is built from TRBV3-1 and TRBJ2-6, with D uncertain. V gave up 0 bases and J gave up 4 bases, with 7 bases separating them. Germline CDR1 is LGHDT and CDR2 is YNNKEL (reference sequence). The CDR3 sequence is 15 residues long. The CDR3: CASSQEAAGANVLTF. In nucleotides, the CDR3 is TGTGCCAGCAGCCAAGAGGCCGCCGGGGCCAACGTCCTGACTTTC.

This sequence joins TRBV15 and TRBJ2-3; TRBD2 matches at 12 bases. CDR1 LNHNV and CDR2 YYDKDF come from the germline V gene (reference sequence). This CDR3 contains 18 residues. Trimming took 3 bases from V and 2 from J; bases not matched to a gene: 9. The DNA for the CDR3 is TGTGCCACCAGCAGGGATCGTGGACTAGCGGGGTACACAGATACGCAGTATTTT. Residues: CATSRDRGLAGYTDTQYF.

This clonotype came up a few times. The chain couples TRBV12-5 to TRBJ2-1; 10 bases are a match to TRBD2. This CDR3 region has 16 residues. V trimming: 1 base; J trimming: 6 bases; junction bases outside the gene matches: 6. Germline V gene data show CDR1 as LGHNT and CDR2 as FRNRAP. CDR3 protein: CASGLDRASGGNEQFF. The CDR3 DNA reads as TGTGCTAGTGGTTTGGACCGGGCTAGCGGGGGCAATGAGCAGTTCTTC.